The 11 T cell receptor beta chains below were found in one sample sequenced in a study of T cells in Graves' hyperthyroidism and ophthalmopathy. Authors of the study amplified TCR beta CDR3 regions from RNA transcripts. With the HTBI primer set, the TCR CDR3 went through a first round of RT-PCR. TCRdb re-analysed the multiplex PCR reads in MiXCR, keeping a single row per CDR3 protein. The sample yields roughly 570,000 distinct CDR3 sequences, 15% to 19% seen once. The sample consisted of blood. The receptors shown here come from a woman aged 30 to 39 with Graves' hyperthyroidism.

This clonotype was counted many times. The CDR3 is CAVGGGVNQPQHF. The CDR3 coding sequence is TGTGCGGTCGGGGGGGGCGTCAATCAGCCCCAGCATTTT. The V gene is TRBV12-3 or TRBV12-4, the J gene TRBJ1-5; perhaps TRBD1 as D (6 bases). CDR3 length: 13 amino acids.

This clonotype appeared a few times. The J gene is TRBJ2-1, the V gene TRBV14; 12 nucleotides agree with TRBD2. The J segment lost 6 bases and the V segment lost 7 bases, leaving 4 bases of the junction unmatched. CDR1 is SGHDN, CDR2 FVKESK, per germline. This CDR3 is built from 14 residues. CDR3 residues: CASTTSGSVNEQFF. The CDR3 nucleotides read TGTGCCAGCACGACTAGCGGGAGTGTCAATGAGCAGTTCTTC.

This clonotype was detected many times. The rearrangement joins TRBV12-3 or TRBV12-4 to TRBJ2-3; D uncertain. The CDR3 runs to 13 residues. The germline V and J ends were trimmed by 3 bases and 2 bases, with 6 bases remaining between them. CDR3 sequence (DNA): TGTGCCAGCAGTTTGGCCGACACAGATACGCAGTATTTT. Residues: CASSLADTDTQYF.

In its sample, this clonotype was seen many times. The chain employs TRBV7-2 and TRBJ2-5, with D unresolved. CDR1 SGHTA and CDR2 FQGNSA come from the germline V gene. The CDR3 totals 13 residues. V gave up 0 bases and J gave up 5 bases, with 7 bases separating them. The CDR3 loop is CASSLASRETQYF. CDR3 coding DNA: TGTGCCAGCAGCTTAGCCTCTCGGGAGACCCAGTACTTC. Supplemented by reference TRBV7-2 and TRBJ2-5, the full variable domain reads GAGVSQSPSNKVTEKGKDVELRCDPISGHTALYWYRQSLGQGLEFLIYFQGNSAPDKSGLPSDRFSAERTGGSVSTLTIQRTQQEDSAVYLCASSLASRETQYFGPGTRLLVL.

Many counts were recorded for this clonotype. The V gene is TRBV7-2, the J gene TRBJ1-5; TRBD1 matches 7 bases. Germline loops: CDR1 SGHTA, CDR2 FQGNSA. The CDR3 has 15 amino acids. V lost 0 bases and J lost 4; bases outside the gene matches: 3. The CDR3 nucleotides read TGTGCCAGCAGCTTAGCTGGGACAGAAAATCAGCCCCAGCATTTT. Protein: CASSLAGTENQPQHF. Full variable domain (rest looked up from reference TRBV7-2 and TRBJ1-5): GAGVSQSPSNKVTEKGKDVELRCDPISGHTALYWYRQSLGQGLEFLIYFQGNSAPDKSGLPSDRFSAERTGGSVSTLTIQRTQQEDSAVYLCASSLAGTENQPQHFGDGTRLSIL.

This clonotype was counted between two and nine times. The CDR3 is CAISESAKREETGELFF. The CDR3 DNA is TGTGCCATCAGTGAGTCGGCCAAGCGGGAGGAAACCGGGGAGCTGTTTTTT. The V gene is TRBV10-3, the J gene TRBJ2-2; 9 nucleotides agree with TRBD2. The CDR3 totals 17 residues. The germline gives CDR1 ENHRY, CDR2 SYGVKD. V dropped 0 bases and J dropped 5; count of bases not matched to a gene: 7.

This clonotype was seen repeatedly, ten times or more. The chain has TRBV7-2 and TRBJ2-7; TRBD2 agrees at 8 bases. Germline trimming cut 0 bases from V and 3 bases from J; bases unmatched to any gene: 10. The CDR3 spans 17 residues. The germline V gene encodes CDR1 SGHTA and CDR2 FQGNSA. The CDR3 bases are TGTGCCAGCAGCTTAGCGTCCCCTGCGGGGGGTAGCTACGAGCAGTACTTC. Protein: CASSLASPAGGSYEQYF.

The V and J genes are TRBV4-3 and TRBJ2-2; 8 bases are shared with TRBD2. The CDR3 length is 18 residues. CDR1 is LGHNA, CDR2 YSLEER, per germline. V was pared by 0 bases and J by 0 bases, with 6 bases of the junction left unmatched. The CDR3 loop reads CASSQEGTSTANTGELFF. Written as DNA, the CDR3 is TGCGCCAGCAGCCAAGAAGGGACTAGTACGGCGAACACCGGGGAGCTGTTTTTT.

V gene TRBV2 combines with J gene TRBJ2-1; 9 bases line up with TRBD2. The CDR3 length is 15 residues. Trimming removed 4 bases from V and 9 bases from J; junction bases left unmatched: 10. From germline, CDR1 is SNHLY and CDR2 FYNNEI. CDR3 sequence: CASSVWAGGPGEQFF. The DNA for the CDR3 is TGTGCCAGCAGTGTCTGGGCGGGAGGGCCCGGTGAGCAGTTCTTC.

As regards this clonotype: This sequence may be a read error, since a much larger clone differs from it by one base. V gene TRBV20-1 combines with J gene TRBJ2-7; D call uncertain. The germline V gene has CDR1 DFQATT and CDR2 SNEGSKA (reference sequence). This CDR3 is built from 14 residues. The V end was cut by 6 bases, the J end by 3 bases, with 18 bases between. CDR3 protein: CSAPGPRLDYEQYF. As DNA, the CDR3 is TGCAGTGCCCCCGGACCCCGCTTGGACTACGAGCAGTACTTC.

There are many counts of this clonotype. This chain links TRBV6-1 with TRBJ2-1; weak D call: TRBD2 (5 bases). Germline V CDR1 and CDR2: MNHNS, SASEGT. Trimming took 7 bases from V and 0 from J, leaving 10 bases between them. CDR3 length: 14 amino acids. CDR3 nucleotide sequence: TGTGCCAGCAACGAACTAGGCTCCTACAATGAGCAGTTCTTC. Encoded protein: CASNELGSYNEQFF.